This TCR beta chain came from a study of T cells in localized non-small cell lung cancer. Findings of the study overall: The tumor had only one region sequenced, so heterogeneity remains possible. Compared with tumor, uninvolved adjacent lung displayed greater T cell clonality, ranking highest overall.

This clone was counted only a few times. Its antigen is currently unknown. The method was immunoSEQ multiplex PCR; TCRdb's version includes in-frame clones alone and lacks a portion of them. The sample yields about 78,000 clones, approximately 84% seen once. Germline V CDR1 and CDR2: SGHNT, YYREEE (reference sequence). Trimming pared 4 bases from V and 4 bases from J, leaving 17 bases between. This CDR3 region has 15 residues. The chain recombines TRBV5-4 with TRBJ1-1; TRBD1 might be the D (6 bases). The source of this sequence is a man aged 35-69 years with stage I lung adenocarcinoma. The sequencing here drew on peripheral blood, taken before any cancer treatment. The CDR3 DNA reads as TGTGCCAGCAGCCCTGGTTACAAAGGGGGCACTGAAGCTTTCTTT. Translating gives CASSPGYKGGTEAFF.